The clone carrying this T cell receptor beta chain was seen a few times. The entry originates in a study of identical twins. In TCRdb, the 5' RACE reads were re-called with MiXCR into one record per CDR3 protein. The data show about 690,000 distinct CDR3 sequences, approximately 21% seen once. The junction had 11 bases not matched to a gene; V was cut back by 4 bases and J by 3 bases. This CDR3 has 17 amino acids. The germline V gene has CDR1 SGHRS and CDR2 YFSETQ. These sequences were also reported in another study, on T cells expressing NK-cell markers.

The TCR was taken from a young woman in good health. The chain links TRBV5-1 to TRBJ2-3; TRBD2 agrees at 10 bases. The specimen sequenced was PBMCs. The CDR3 DNA sequence: TGCGCCAGCAGCGCCGGACCTAGCGGGAGTCATACAGATACGCAGTATTTT. This encodes CASSAGPSGSHTDTQYF.